These T cell receptor beta chains were read from a single sample in a study of graft-versus-host responses after intestinal transplantation. Sequenced by immunoSEQ multiplex PCR; TCRdb stores in-frame clones only, minus some. The sample lists roughly 64,000 clones, 90% occurring once. What these receptors recognize is not known. This material consisted of unstimulated CD8+ T cells sorted from spleen or lymph node cells, taken before transplant. These receptors were taken from a human donor who was the organ donor for an intestinal transplant. Both conserved end residues are part of each CDR3. The D gene is left open where the match is weak.

v_call d_call cdr3_aa
TRBV28 . CASSPRVHNTEAFF
TRBV5-4 TRBD1 CASSEGQGAYNEQFF
TRBV6-5 TRBD2 CASSVAGSYEQYF
TRBV27 TRBD1 CASSAGQGARAFF
TRBV27 . CASMGTHYEQYF
TRBV29-1 . CSVDTGNTEAFF
TRBV19 . CASSIHGHPNYGYTF
TRBV5-4 . CASSLSETQYF
TRBV28 . CASSWVAGIGGELFF
TRBV9 TRBD1 CASSVADRGIWYEQFF
TRBV6-1 TRBD2 CASSEGLALHYEQYF
TRBV30 . CAWSPLRSRGYEQYF
TRBV28 . CASSFRRGSYNEQFF
TRBV7-2 . CASSLVGGADTEAFF
TRBV5-5 . CASSALSGVDYGYTF
TRBV18 TRBD2 CASSLRKGGSTDTQYF
TRBV15 . CATSSVWASSYEQYF
TRBV7-3 . CAGEDSRRVAFF
TRBV6-5 TRBD1 CASSATDRGNSPLHF
TRBV19 TRBD1 CASSHYATGGEAFF
TRBV6-5 . CASSYAPAAEAFF
TRBV7-9 . CASSLGIPTEGQPQHF
TRBV28 TRBD1 CASNPWPGTGAAPTNEKLFF
TRBV6-4 TRBD1 CASSVSGTGRTGELFF
TRBV28 . CASSLGRGYYYGYTF
TRBV14 TRBD1 CASSRVQGVSYNEQFF
TRBV4-3 TRBD1 CASSQDPDRSYEQYF
TRBV5-1 . CASSLPTWGVANEKLFF
TRBV4-3 . CASSQGRGVNTEAFF
TRBV7-9 . CASSNRKGETEETQYF
TRBV9 . CASSVDGGNQPQHF
TRBV5-8 . CASSLGPNEPYEQYF
TRBV4-3 TRBD2 CASSQGPSGTSTDTQYF
TRBV11-3 . CASSLSGSSYEQYF
TRBV19 TRBD1 CASTRDRVSTDTQYF
TRBV6-4 . CASGAEASTDTQYF
TRBV21-1 . CASSKFEDRGGETQYF
TRBV28 . CASSLSGNDEQYF
TRBV9 . CASSPPQANTEAFF
TRBV19 . CASSISEGEVEGEQYF
TRBV9 . CASSVVAGSSYEQYF
TRBV29-1 . CSVESRQSPYEQYF
TRBV7-7 . CAVGARGARNQPQHF
TRBV27 . CASSLRGGGKYNEQFF
TRBV25-1 TRBD1 CASSDGQGAKFF
TRBV2 TRBD1 CASSEGQGEGETQYF
TRBV27 . CASSLNQANYGYTF
TRBV5-6 . CASSLDVSYEQYF
TRBV11-2 TRBD2 CASSLIPRGSSYNEQFF
TRBV5-1 . CASSFDSRGETQYF
TRBV19 . CASSIGVEGAAGANVLTF